This TCR beta chain was recorded in a study of T cell responses to AZD1222 COVID-19 vaccine. Background on the study: Timing groups of about 4 and about 12 weeks for second doses were pooled.

Profiling relied on immunoSEQ multiplex PCR, and the TCRdb table lists in-frame clones only, not all of them. This table holds about 120,000 clones, 70% to 90% found once. Study-wide findings and caveats: A rise in Spike-specific TCR breadth and depth followed two AZD1222 doses. Among vaccine-associated CD4 TCRs, coverage spanned spike, with dominance at 160-218 and 743-854. Scientists sampled the repertoires only once the peak T cell response had passed.

CDR1 is SGHTA, CDR2 FQGTGA, per germline. The J segment lost 3 bases and the V segment lost 8 bases, leaving 8 bases of the junction unmatched. CDR3 size: 14 residues. Comment on this clone: What it binds is unknown.

The receptor comes from an adult in good health. The J gene is TRBJ2-3, the V gene TRBV7-3, with 7 positions matching TRBD2. The sequences come from peripheral blood, collected on day 0 of AZD1222 vaccination. CDR3 region: CASGWGGRTDTQYF. Written as DNA, the CDR3 is TGTGCCAGCGGTTGGGGCGGGAGAACAGATACGCAGTATTTT.